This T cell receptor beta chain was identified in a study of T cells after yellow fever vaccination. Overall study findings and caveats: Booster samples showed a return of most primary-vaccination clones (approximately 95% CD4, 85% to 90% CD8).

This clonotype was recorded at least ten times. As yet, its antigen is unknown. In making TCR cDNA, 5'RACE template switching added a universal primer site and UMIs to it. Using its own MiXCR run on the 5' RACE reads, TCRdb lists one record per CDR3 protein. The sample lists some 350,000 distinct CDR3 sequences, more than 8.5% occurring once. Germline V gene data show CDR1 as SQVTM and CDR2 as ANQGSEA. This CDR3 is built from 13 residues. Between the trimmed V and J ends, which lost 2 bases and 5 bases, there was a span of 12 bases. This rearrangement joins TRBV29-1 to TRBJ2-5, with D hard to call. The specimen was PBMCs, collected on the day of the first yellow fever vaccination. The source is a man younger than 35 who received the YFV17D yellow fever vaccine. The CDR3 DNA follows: TGCAGCGTTGAACATCCCCACGAGGAGACCCAGTACTTC. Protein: CSVEHPHEETQYF.